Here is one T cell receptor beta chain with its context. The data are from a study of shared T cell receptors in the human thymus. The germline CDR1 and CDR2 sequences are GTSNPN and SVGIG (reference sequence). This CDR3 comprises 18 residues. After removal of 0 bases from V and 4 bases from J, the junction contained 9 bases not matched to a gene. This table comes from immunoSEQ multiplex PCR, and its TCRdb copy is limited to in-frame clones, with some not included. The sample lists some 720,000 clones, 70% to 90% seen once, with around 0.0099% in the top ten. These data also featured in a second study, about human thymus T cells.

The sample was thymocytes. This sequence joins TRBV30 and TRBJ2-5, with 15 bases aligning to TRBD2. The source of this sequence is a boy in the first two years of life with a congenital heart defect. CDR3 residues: CAWSVPGLAGGTRETQYF. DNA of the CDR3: TGTGCCTGGAGTGTCCCGGGACTAGCGGGGGGAACAAGAGAGACCCAGTACTTC.